A selection of T cell receptor beta chains follows, all from one sample in a study of T-cell memory formation after mild COVID-19. TCRdb re-analysed the 5' RACE reads in MiXCR, keeping a single row per CDR3 protein. The table has about 340,000 distinct CDR3 sequences, roughly 15% seen once. The specimen was PBMCs or a T cell subset sorted from them (not recorded which). The receptors derive from a man in his late teens or twenties who had mild COVID-19 (a few samples of this study predate the infection). Cell type and time point are not known. The CDR3 runs from the conserved cysteine through the conserved F or W. A D gene is named only where the DNA matches it firmly. Where a row states a size, it is once, few, many or the class of an expanded clone; other rows omit it.

TRBD1 | many | TRBJ2-6 | TRBV6-6 | TGTGCCAGCTCTGGGACAGGGGGCTTTGGGGCCAACGTCCTGACTTTC | CASSGTGGFGANVLTF
NA | few | TRBJ1-2 | TRBV20-1 | TGCAGTGTAGGCGGGCAGGGGAGAGGCTACACCTTC | CSVGGQGRGYTF
NA | NA | TRBJ2-1 | TRBV7-3 | TGTGCCAGCAGCTCAGACCCTACGAGCTACAATGAGCAGTTCTTC | CASSSDPTSYNEQFF
TRBD2 | few | TRBJ2-7 | TRBV29-1 | TGCAGCGCTAGCCGGGGGGACGAGCAGTACTTC | CSASRGDEQYF
TRBD2 | NA | TRBJ2-3 | TRBV5-1 | TGCGCCAGCAGCTCGGGGACTAGCGGGGCAACCAGCACAGATACGCAGTATTTT | CASSSGTSGATSTDTQYF
NA | few | TRBJ2-5 | TRBV3-1 | TGTGCCAGCAGCCAGCCGAGAGAGGCAGAGACCCAGTACTTC | CASSQPREAETQYF
TRBD1 | many | TRBJ2-4 | TRBV7-3 | TGTGCCAGCAGCCCGCAGGGGGCGCTTGGGAACATTCAGTACTTC | CASSPQGALGNIQYF
NA | NA | TRBJ1-1 | TRBV21-1 | TGTGCCAGCAGCAACTACAGCCTGAACACTGAAGCTTTCTTT | CASSNYSLNTEAFF
NA | NA | TRBJ1-5 | TRBV6-2/TRBV6-3 | TGTGCCAGCAGACGCCCAGGAACTAATCAGCCCCAGCATTTT | CASRRPGTNQPQHF
NA | NA | TRBJ2-1 | TRBV6-2/TRBV6-3 | TGTGCCAGCAGTTCATTCGTGGATGAGCAGTTCTTC | CASSSFVDEQFF
TRBD2 | few | TRBJ2-1 | TRBV4-1 | TGCGCCAGCAGCCAAGTTGGCGGGGGGGCCAATGAGCAGTTCTTC | CASSQVGGGANEQFF
TRBD2 | few | TRBJ2-3 | TRBV9 | TGTGCCAGCAGCGCCGGACTAGCGGGGGACACCAACACAGATACGCAGTATTTT | CASSAGLAGDTNTDTQYF
NA | many | TRBJ2-7 | TRBV5-1 | TGCGCCAGCAGCCAAGAAAGGGTCGGCGAGCAGTACTTC | CASSQERVGEQYF
NA | few | TRBJ1-1 | TRBV4-1 | TGCGCCAGCAGCCAAAAGGGGAACACTGAAGCTTTCTTT | CASSQKGNTEAFF
TRBD2 | NA | TRBJ2-1 | TRBV15 | TGTGCCACCACGGAGCGGGGGGTGTACAATGAGCAGTTCTTC | CATTERGVYNEQFF
TRBD1 | few | TRBJ1-1 | TRBV4-1 | TGCGCCAGCAGCCGTCCCGGGACAGGGAACACTGAAGCTTTCTTT | CASSRPGTGNTEAFF
NA | many | TRBJ1-5 | TRBV3-1 | TGTGCCAGCAGCCTCGGTTGGAGCAATCAGCCCCAGCATTTT | CASSLGWSNQPQHF
TRBD1 | few | TRBJ2-3 | TRBV7-9 | TGTGCCAGCAGAAAGTTTTCCGGACAGGGTCGCACAGATACGCAGTATTTT | CASRKFSGQGRTDTQYF
NA | NA | TRBJ2-1 | TRBV5-1 | TGCGCCAGCAGCCCCGAGGGGGATAATGAGCAGTTCTTC | CASSPEGDNEQFF
TRBD1 | few | TRBJ2-1 | TRBV4-2 | TGTGCCAGCAGCCAGCTCCTGACAGGGAAGTACCTCGAAACCCCCTACAATGAGCAGTTCTTC | CASSQLLTGKYLETPYNEQFF
NA | few | TRBJ1-2 | TRBV6-2/TRBV6-3 | TGTGCCAGCAGCCGGGACGGAGCTAACTATGGCTACACCTTC | CASSRDGANYGYTF
TRBD2 | NA | TRBJ2-3 | TRBV6-1 | TGTGCCAGCAGGTCTAGCGGGGGCACAGATACGCAGTATTTT | CASRSSGGTDTQYF
NA | NA | TRBJ2-7 | TRBV10-2 | TGCGCCAGCGGGCCACCTGGCTACGAGCAGTACTTC | CASGPPGYEQYF
TRBD1 | NA | TRBJ1-4 | TRBV2 | TGTGCCACCCTACCGGGACAGGGAAATGAAAAACTGTTTTTT | CATLPGQGNEKLFF
NA | NA | TRBJ2-5 | TRBV7-2 | TGTGCCAGCCGGCCAGCAGCTTCGGAGACCCAGTACTTC | CASRPAASETQYF
TRBD1 | few | TRBJ1-6 | TRBV6-2/TRBV6-3 | TGTGCCAGCAGTTCGGGGCAGGGGGATTCACCCCTCCACTTT | CASSSGQGDSPLHF
NA | NA | TRBJ2-1 | TRBV7-2 | TGTGCCAGCAGCTTGGACGGGGCATTCTACAATGAGCAGTTCTTC | CASSLDGAFYNEQFF
TRBD2 | few | TRBJ2-5 | TRBV9 | TGTGCCAGCAGCGTAGGAGGGAAGCTAGCGGGGAAAGAGACCCAGTACTTC | CASSVGGKLAGKETQYF
NA | NA | TRBJ1-4 | TRBV30 | TGTGCCTGGAGTGTAACGGGAAGAAGTGAAAAACTGTTTTTT | CAWSVTGRSEKLFF
NA | few | TRBJ1-5 | TRBV27 | TGTGCCAGCAGTCAGCAGGGGACGTATAGCAATCAGCCCCAGCATTTT | CASSQQGTYSNQPQHF
TRBD1 | few | TRBJ2-7 | TRBV7-7 | TGTGCCAGCAGCCCTGGACAGGGGCAATACTACGAGCAGTACTTC | CASSPGQGQYYEQYF
NA | NA | TRBJ1-5 | TRBV27 | TGTGCCAGCAGTTCCGACGTCCCCTTTCGGGGTCAGCCCCAGCATTTT | CASSSDVPFRGQPQHF
TRBD2 | few | TRBJ2-2 | TRBV7-2 | TGTGCCAGCAGCTTAGTCCCTCTAGCGGTCGGGGAGCTGTTTTTT | CASSLVPLAVGELFF
NA | NA | TRBJ1-1 | TRBV18 | TGTGCCAGCTCACCCTATACAGAATTGAACACTGAAGCTTTCTTT | CASSPYTELNTEAFF
TRBD1 | few | TRBJ1-3 | TRBV7-2 | TGTGCCAGCAGCTCAGACAGGGGCTCAACGGGAAACACCATATATTTT | CASSSDRGSTGNTIYF
NA | few | TRBJ1-6 | TRBV4-3 | TGCGCCAGCAGCCAAGAAGCTAAGGATTCACCCCTCCACTTT | CASSQEAKDSPLHF
TRBD1 | NA | TRBJ2-4 | TRBV14 | TGTGCCAGCAGCCCAAGACAGGGCGGCATTCAGTACTTC | CASSPRQGGIQYF
NA | NA | TRBJ1-1 | TRBV15 | TGTGCCACCAGCCGGGGCCGGAGCACTGAAGCTTTCTTT | CATSRGRSTEAFF
NA | NA | TRBJ1-4 | TRBV20-1 | TGCAGTGCTAGAGTAAATCGGCCGGTAGGCGAAAAACTGTTTTTT | CSARVNRPVGEKLFF
NA | NA | TRBJ1-1 | TRBV20-1 | TGCAGTGCTCGTCAACGGGGGAACACTGAAGCTTTCTTT | CSARQRGNTEAFF
TRBD1 | NA | TRBJ2-7 | TRBV7-2 | TGTGCCAGCGGACCGGGACAGAAAGTGTACGAGCAGTACTTC | CASGPGQKVYEQYF